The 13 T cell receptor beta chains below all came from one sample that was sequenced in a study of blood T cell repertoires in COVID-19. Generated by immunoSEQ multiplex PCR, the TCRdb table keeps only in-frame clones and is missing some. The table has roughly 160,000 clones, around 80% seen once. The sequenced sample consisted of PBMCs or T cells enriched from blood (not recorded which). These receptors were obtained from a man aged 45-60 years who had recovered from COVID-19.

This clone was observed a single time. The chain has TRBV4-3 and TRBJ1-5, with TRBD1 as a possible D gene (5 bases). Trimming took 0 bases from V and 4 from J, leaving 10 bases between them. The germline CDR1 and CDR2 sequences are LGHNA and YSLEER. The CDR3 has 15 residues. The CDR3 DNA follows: TGCGCCAGCAGCCAAGAGGTGGGGGGGAATCAGCCCCAGCATTTT. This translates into CASSQEVGGNQPQHF.

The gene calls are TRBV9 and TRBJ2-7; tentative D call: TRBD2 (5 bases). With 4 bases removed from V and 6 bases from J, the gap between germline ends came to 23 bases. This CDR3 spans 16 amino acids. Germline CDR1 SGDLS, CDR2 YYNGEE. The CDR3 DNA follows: TGTGCCAGCAGCCCCCGGGCCGCATCCAATGAGGGCGAGCAGTACTTC. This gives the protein CASSPRAASNEGEQYF. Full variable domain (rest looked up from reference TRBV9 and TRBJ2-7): DSGVTQTPKHLITATGQRVTLRCSPRSGDLSVYWYQQSLDQGLQFLIQYYNGEERAKGNILERFSAQQFPDLHSELNLSSLELGDSALYFCASSPRAASNEGEQYFGPGTRLTVT.

The chain's CDR3 is CASSQGAGNEKLFF. The CDR3 nucleotides are TGTGCCAGCTCCCAGGGGGCGGGCAATGAAAAACTGTTTTTT. The chain links TRBV18 to TRBJ1-4; 8 positions match TRBD1. Germline lookup yields CDR1 KGHSH and CDR2 LQKENI. There are 14 residues in the CDR3. The J segment lost 5 bases and the V segment lost 6 bases, leaving 5 bases of the junction unmatched.

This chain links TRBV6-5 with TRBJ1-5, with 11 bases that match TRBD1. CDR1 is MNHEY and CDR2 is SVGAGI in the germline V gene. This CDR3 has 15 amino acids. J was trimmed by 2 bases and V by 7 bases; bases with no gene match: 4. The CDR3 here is CASIRDRGGNQPQHF. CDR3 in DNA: TGTGCCAGCATTCGGGACAGGGGGGGCAATCAGCCCCAGCATTTT.

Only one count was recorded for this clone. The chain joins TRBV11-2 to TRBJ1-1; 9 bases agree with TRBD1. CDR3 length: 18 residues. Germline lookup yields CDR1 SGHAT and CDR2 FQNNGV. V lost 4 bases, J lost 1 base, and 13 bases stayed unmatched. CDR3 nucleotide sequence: TGTGCCAGCAGCTCCGCTCCGGGACAGGGAAGTAGGAACACTGAAGCTTTCTTT. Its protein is CASSSAPGQGSRNTEAFF. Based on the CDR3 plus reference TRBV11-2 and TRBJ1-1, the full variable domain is EAGVAQSPRYKIIEKRQSVAFWCNPISGHATLYWYQQILGQGPKLLIQFQNNGVVDDSQLPKDRFSAERLKGVDSTLKIQPAKLEDSAVYLCASSSAPGQGSRNTEAFFGQGTRLTVV.

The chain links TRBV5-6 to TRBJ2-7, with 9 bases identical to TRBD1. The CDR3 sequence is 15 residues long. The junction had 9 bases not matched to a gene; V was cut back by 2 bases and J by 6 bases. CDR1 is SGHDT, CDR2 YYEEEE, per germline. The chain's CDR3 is CASSLRGTGLAEQYF. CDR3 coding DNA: TGTGCCAGCAGCTTAAGAGGGACAGGGCTGGCCGAGCAGTACTTC.

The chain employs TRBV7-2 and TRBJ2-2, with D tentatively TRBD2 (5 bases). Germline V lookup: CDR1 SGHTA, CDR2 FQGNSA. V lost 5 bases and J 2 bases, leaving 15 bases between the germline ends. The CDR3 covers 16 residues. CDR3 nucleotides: TGTGCCAGCAGCCCGCGTCCGGGGTTTAACACCGGGGAGCTGTTTTTT. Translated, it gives CASSPRPGFNTGELFF.

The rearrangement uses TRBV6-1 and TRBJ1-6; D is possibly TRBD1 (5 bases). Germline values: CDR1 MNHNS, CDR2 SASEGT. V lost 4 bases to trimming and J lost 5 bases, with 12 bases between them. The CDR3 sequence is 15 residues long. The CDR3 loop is CASSGQSKHNSPLHF. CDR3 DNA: TGTGCCAGCAGTGGACAGTCGAAACATAATTCACCCCTCCACTTT.

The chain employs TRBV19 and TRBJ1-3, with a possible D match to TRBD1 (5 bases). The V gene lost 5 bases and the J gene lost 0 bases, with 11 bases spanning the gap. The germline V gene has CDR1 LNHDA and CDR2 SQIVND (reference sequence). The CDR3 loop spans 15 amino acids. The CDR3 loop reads CASSPLDISGNTIYF. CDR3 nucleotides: TGTGCCAGTAGTCCCTTGGACATCTCTGGAAACACCATATATTTT.

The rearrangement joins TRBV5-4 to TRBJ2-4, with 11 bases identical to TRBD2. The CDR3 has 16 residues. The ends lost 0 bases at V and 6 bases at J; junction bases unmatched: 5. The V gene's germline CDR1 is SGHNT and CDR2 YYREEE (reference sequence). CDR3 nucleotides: TGTGCCAGCAGCTTGGGGGTTGGACTAGCGGGAAACATTCAGTACTTC. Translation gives CASSLGVGLAGNIQYF.

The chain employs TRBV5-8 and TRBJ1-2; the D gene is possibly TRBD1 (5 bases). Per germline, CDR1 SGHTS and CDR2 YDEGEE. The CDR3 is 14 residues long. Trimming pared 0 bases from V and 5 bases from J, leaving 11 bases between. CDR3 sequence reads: CASSLGRGRYGYTF. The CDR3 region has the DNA TGTGCCAGCAGCTTGGGAAGGGGTAGATATGGCTACACCTTC.

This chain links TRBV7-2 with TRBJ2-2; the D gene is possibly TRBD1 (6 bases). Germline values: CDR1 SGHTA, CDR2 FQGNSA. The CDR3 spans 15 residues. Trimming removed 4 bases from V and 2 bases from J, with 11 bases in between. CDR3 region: CASSWTATNTGELFF. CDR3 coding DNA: TGTGCCAGCAGCTGGACAGCCACAAACACCGGGGAGCTGTTTTTT.

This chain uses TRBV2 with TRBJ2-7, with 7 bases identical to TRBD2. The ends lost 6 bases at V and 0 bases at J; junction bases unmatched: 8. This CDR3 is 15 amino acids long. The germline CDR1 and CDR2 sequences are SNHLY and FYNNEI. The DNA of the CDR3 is TGTGCCAGCAGATTAGGCGGGGGAAGCTCCTACGAGCAGTACTTC. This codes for CASRLGGGSSYEQYF.